A single sample is the source of the 6 T cell receptor beta chains below, sequenced in a study of T cells in Graves' hyperthyroidism and ophthalmopathy. What was amplified from RNA transcripts were TCR beta CDR3 regions. RT-PCR in the first round (using the HTBI primer set) targeted the TCR CDR3. TCRdb re-called the multiplex PCR reads through MiXCR, storing one row per CDR3 protein. Found here are about 590,000 distinct CDR3 sequences, around 16% of them singletons; the top ten hold around 6.6%. The sequenced sample consisted of blood. These receptors all come from a woman aged 25 to 39 with Graves' hyperthyroidism.

This clonotype was counted many times. The rearrangement joins TRBV14 to TRBJ1-2; tentatively, D is TRBD1 (6 bases). Trimming pared 2 bases from V and 0 bases from J, leaving 10 bases between. Germline CDR1 SGHDN, CDR2 FVKESK. The CDR3 is 15 amino acids. CDR3: CASSQWDNPNYGYTF. The CDR3 region has the DNA TGTGCCAGCAGCCAATGGGACAACCCTAACTATGGCTACACCTTC.

This clonotype was recorded at least ten times. The CDR3 DNA is TGTGCCAGCAGTTCCTCTCCCGGACTAGCGGTCACAGATACGCAGTATTTT. Translating it yields CASSSSPGLAVTDTQYF. J is TRBJ2-3 and V is TRBV27; TRBD2 agrees at 10 bases. Germline V gives CDR1 MNHEY, CDR2 SMNVEV (reference sequence). Trimming took 4 bases from V and 2 from J; bases not matched to a gene: 9. This CDR3 is built from 17 residues.

This clonotype was detected a few times. CDR3 DNA sequence: TGTGCCAGCAGCTTAGCGGTTGAGATGGGGACAGGCAATCAGCCCCAGCATTTT. This sequence encodes CASSLAVEMGTGNQPQHF. This chain uses TRBV7-2 with TRBJ1-5, with 7 bases identical to TRBD1. Germline trimming cut 0 bases from V and 2 bases from J; bases unmatched to any gene: 10. The CDR3 length is 18 residues. From germline, CDR1 is SGHTA and CDR2 FQGNSA.

This chain links TRBV5-4 with TRBJ1-1; D remains ambiguous. The CDR3 contains 14 residues. Germline V gives CDR1 SGHNT, CDR2 YYREEE (reference sequence). Trimming cost V 0 bases and J 3 bases, with 9 bases left between them. The CDR3 sequence: CASSLGHWDTEAFF. CDR3 coding DNA: TGTGCCAGCAGCTTGGGACACTGGGACACTGAAGCTTTCTTT.

In its sample, this clonotype was seen many times. J is TRBJ2-4 and V is TRBV28, with TRBD2 as a possible D gene (5 bases). There are 19 residues in the CDR3. Germline values: CDR1 MDHEN, CDR2 SYDVKM. Trimming pared 3 bases from V and 2 bases from J, leaving 23 bases between. The CDR3 here is CASSFPNRPSGYPKNIQYF. CDR3 sequence (DNA): TGTGCCAGCAGTTTTCCGAATCGCCCGAGCGGCTATCCCAAAAACATTCAGTACTTC.

The sample holds many counts of this clonotype. The CDR3 nucleotides read TGCAGCACTCTCGAACCGATCGTGAACACTGAAGCTTTCTTT. This gives the protein CSTLEPIVNTEAFF. This rearrangement joins TRBV29-1 to TRBJ1-1; D is ambiguous. This CDR3 region has 14 residues. Trimming took 8 bases from V and 0 from J, leaving 16 bases between them. Germline CDR1 is SQVTM and CDR2 is ANQGSEA.